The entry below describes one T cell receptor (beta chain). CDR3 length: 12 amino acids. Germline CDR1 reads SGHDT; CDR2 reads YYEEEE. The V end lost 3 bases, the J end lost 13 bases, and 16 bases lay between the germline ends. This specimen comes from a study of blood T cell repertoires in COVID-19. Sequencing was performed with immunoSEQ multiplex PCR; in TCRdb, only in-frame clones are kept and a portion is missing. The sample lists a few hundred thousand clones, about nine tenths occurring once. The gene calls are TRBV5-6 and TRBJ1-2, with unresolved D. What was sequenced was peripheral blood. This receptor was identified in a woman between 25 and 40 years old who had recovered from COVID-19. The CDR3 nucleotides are TGTGCCAGCAGCTCTGAGCTTCACTTACGCACCTTC. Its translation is CASSSELHLRTF.